The rows below give T cell receptor beta chains drawn from one sample of a study of shared clonotypes between healthy human individuals. The table came from immunoSEQ multiplex PCR; TCRdb's copy has only in-frame clones and leaves some out. The table includes some 2,500,000 clones, 90% to 95% detected once. The specimen was naive CD4+ T cells from PBMCs. These receptors originate from a man between 18 and 35 years old in good health. Some clones in this sample may be carry-over from other donors' samples. CDR3s include the opening cysteine and the closing phenylalanine or tryptophan. D genes are given only for firm matches. Where a row states a size, it is once, few, many or the class of an expanded clone; other rows omit it.

V	D	J	size	DNA	CDR3
TRBV9	TRBD1	TRBJ1-1	.	TGTGCCAGCAGCCCCACGACAGGGATGAACACTGAAGCTTTCTTT	CASSPTTGMNTEAFF
TRBV4-1	TRBD1	TRBJ1-5	.	TGCGCCAGCAGCCAACCCACGGGACAGCGGAATCAGCCCCAGCATTTT	CASSQPTGQRNQPQHF
TRBV7-9	.	TRBJ1-4	once	TGTGCCAGCAGGTCTCGGCAGAATGAAAAACTGTTTTTT	CASRSRQNEKLFF
TRBV5-5	TRBD2	TRBJ2-2	.	TGTGCCAGCAGCTTGATGGGACTAGTGGGCACCGGGGAGCTGTTTTTT	CASSLMGLVGTGELFF
TRBV18	TRBD1	TRBJ2-1	.	TGTGCCAGCTCATTTGGGACAGGAGGATCCTACAATGAGCAGTTCTTC	CASSFGTGGSYNEQFF
TRBV27	.	TRBJ1-6	.	TGTGCCAGCAGTTTTTTGGGGCGCGAGTCGAATTCACCCCTCCACTTT	CASSFLGRESNSPLHF
TRBV11-2	.	TRBJ2-5	.	TGTGCCAGCAGGTGGGGTACCCAAGAGACCCAGTACTTC	CASRWGTQETQYF
TRBV10-3	TRBD2	TRBJ2-1	.	TGTGCCATCAGTAGGACTAGCGGGAGCTCCTACAATGAGCAGTTCTTC	CAISRTSGSSYNEQFF
TRBV14	TRBD2	TRBJ2-7	.	TGTGCCAGCAGCCAAGAAGGGAGGTGGCAAGCGGGAGGGATCTACGAGCAGTACTTC	CASSQEGRWQAGGIYEQYF
TRBV28	.	TRBJ1-1	.	TGTGCCAGCAGTGAAACGAAGCTTGAAGCTTTCTTT	CASSETKLEAFF
TRBV5-1	.	TRBJ1-1	.	TGCGCCAGCAGCTTGACAAATCCGCTGAACACTGAAGCTTTCTTT	CASSLTNPLNTEAFF
TRBV2	.	TRBJ1-5	.	TGTGCCAGCAGTGAAAGGACAGGCAATCAGCCCCAGCATTTT	CASSERTGNQPQHF
TRBV30	.	TRBJ2-7	.	TGTGCCTGGAGTGACGATAGGGCCACCTACGAGCAGTACTTC	CAWSDDRATYEQYF
TRBV19	.	TRBJ2-7	once	TGTGCCAGTAGTATGTCGGGCAGATACGAGCAGTACTTC	CASSMSGRYEQYF
TRBV7-3	TRBD2	TRBJ2-3	.	TGTGCCAGCAGCCTGGTAGCGGGAGGCGGGAGGGATACGCAGTATTTT	CASSLVAGGGRDTQYF
TRBV28	.	TRBJ1-2	.	TGTGCCAGCAGTACCCGGGGCTATGGCTACACCTTC	CASSTRGYGYTF
TRBV5-1	TRBD2	TRBJ2-5	.	TGCGCCAGCAGCTTGAGTAGCGGGAGTGGTGAGACCCAGTACTTC	CASSLSSGSGETQYF
TRBV7-2	TRBD1	TRBJ2-4	.	TGTGCCAGCAGCCGGGACAGGGGTCGGGGGGCCAAAAACATTCAGTACTTC	CASSRDRGRGAKNIQYF
TRBV4-2	TRBD2	TRBJ2-1	.	TGTGCCAGCAGCCAAGGAAGACTAGCGGCCTACAATGAGCAGTTCTTC	CASSQGRLAAYNEQFF
TRBV19	.	TRBJ2-2	.	TGTGCCAGTAGTATGGGGACCGGGGAGCTGTTTTTT	CASSMGTGELFF
TRBV6-1	.	TRBJ2-1	once	TGTGCCAGCAGCGGACAGTCCTACAATGAGCAGTTCTTC	CASSGQSYNEQFF
TRBV7-2	TRBD1	TRBJ2-7	.	TGTGCCAGCAGCTCGTGGACAGGGACCTACGAGCAGTACTTC	CASSSWTGTYEQYF
TRBV27	TRBD1	TRBJ1-2	.	TGTGCCAGCAGTTCACAGGGGGGAAGGGGCTACACCTTC	CASSSQGGRGYTF
TRBV11-2	.	TRBJ2-1	.	TGTGCCAGCAGCTTAAACCAGCGGAGTTACAATGAGCAGTTCTTC	CASSLNQRSYNEQFF
TRBV9	TRBD2	TRBJ2-7	.	TGTGCCAGCAGCCCTTGGGACGGGGGGAAGTACGAGCAGTACTTC	CASSPWDGGKYEQYF
TRBV9	TRBD2	TRBJ2-1	.	TGTGCCAGCAGCTTGAGGACTAGCGGGAGCCATGAGCAGTTCTTC	CASSLRTSGSHEQFF
TRBV18	.	TRBJ1-4	once	TGTGCCAGCTCACCCCCGGGTTCAGGCCCTAATGAAAAACTGTTTTTT	CASSPPGSGPNEKLFF
TRBV29-1	.	TRBJ1-5	.	TGCAGCGTTGAAGAGTATCCTGATCAGCCCCAGCATTTT	CSVEEYPDQPQHF
TRBV7-9	.	TRBJ2-1	once	TGTGCCAGCAGCTTAGAAATCGCAGAGCAGTTCTTC	CASSLEIAEQFF
TRBV7-3	.	TRBJ1-1	.	TGTGCCAGCAGCTTAATCCCGGGCCTGAACACTGAAGCTTTCTTT	CASSLIPGLNTEAFF
TRBV7-8	TRBD1	TRBJ1-4	.	TGTGCCAGCAGCATCCGACAGGGGGCTAATGAAAAACTGTTTTTT	CASSIRQGANEKLFF
TRBV9	TRBD2	TRBJ2-7	.	TGTGCCAGCAGCGTAGTCGGGACTAGTCCCAACGAGCAGTACTTC	CASSVVGTSPNEQYF
TRBV19	.	TRBJ1-5	.	TGTGCCAGTAGTATCCCCTCCGATCAGCCCCAGCATTTT	CASSIPSDQPQHF
TRBV10-3	.	TRBJ1-1	.	TGTGCCATCAGTGATGGCAGGAACCCCCTCGGGGCTTTCTTT	CAISDGRNPLGAFF
TRBV5-1	.	TRBJ1-2	.	TGCGCCAGCAGCTTGACGTCGCCTAACTATGGCTACACCTTC	CASSLTSPNYGYTF
TRBV28	TRBD1	TRBJ1-4	once	TGTGCCAGCAGTCTAGACAGGGGCACTAATGAAAAACTGTTTTTT	CASSLDRGTNEKLFF
TRBV28	.	TRBJ2-5	.	TGTGCCAGCAGTTTATTGTATAGGGAGACCCAGTACTTC	CASSLLYRETQYF
TRBV7-3	.	TRBJ2-2	.	TGTGCCAGCAGCCGACAGAGCTTAACCCCCACCGGGGAGCTGTTTTTT	CASSRQSLTPTGELFF
TRBV10-3	TRBD1	TRBJ1-4	.	TGTGCCATCAGTGTCGAACCTCAGGGGGAACTGTTTTTT	CAISVEPQGELFF
TRBV30	TRBD1	TRBJ2-5	.	TGTGCCGTATCCCCCCCGGACAGGGGGCGGGAGACCCAGTACTTC	CAVSPPDRGRETQYF
TRBV6-1	.	TRBJ1-4	.	TGTGCCAGCAGGTGGGGGACCCCATATGAAAAACTGTTTTTT	CASRWGTPYEKLFF
TRBV27	.	TRBJ2-3	.	TGTGCCAGCAGTCCCGATAAGGGCTCTAGCACAGATACGCAGTATTTT	CASSPDKGSSTDTQYF
TRBV7-9	TRBD1	TRBJ1-4	.	TGTGCCAGCAGCCTTATTAGCCTGGGACAGGGGGTTGAAAAACTGTTTTTT	CASSLISLGQGVEKLFF
TRBV18	TRBD2	TRBJ2-5	.	TGTGCCAGCTCACCACCTGGACTAGCGGGAGGCACGGAGACCCAGTACTTC	CASSPPGLAGGTETQYF
TRBV2	TRBD2	TRBJ2-1	.	TGTGCCACCATGTCACTAGCGGGAGGGGATTGGGGTGCCAATGAGCAGTTCTTC	CATMSLAGGDWGANEQFF
TRBV27	TRBD1	TRBJ1-1	.	TGTGCCAGCTGGGACAGAGCGAACACTGAAGCTTTCTTT	CASWDRANTEAFF
TRBV28	.	TRBJ1-2	.	TGTGCCAGCAGTCAGGGGACTAACTATGGCTACACCTTC	CASSQGTNYGYTF
TRBV6-5	.	TRBJ2-7	.	TGTGCCAGCACTTCTAGTGACTACGAGCAGTACTTC	CASTSSDYEQYF
TRBV19	TRBD1	TRBJ1-4	.	TGTGCCAGTAGTATAAGGGACAGCCCTCGGAGGATTAATGAAAAACTGTTTTTT	CASSIRDSPRRINEKLFF
TRBV2	TRBD2	TRBJ2-2	.	TGTGCCAGCAGAGCGGGAGGGGGTCCCGGGGAGCTGTTTTTT	CASRAGGGPGELFF
TRBV28	.	TRBJ1-2	.	TGTGCCAGCAGTACCTTTACGGGGAACCTCTATGGCTACACCTTC	CASSTFTGNLYGYTF
TRBV29-1	.	TRBJ1-1	.	TGCAGCGTTGAAAAGGGGGGCCTGAACACTGAAGCTTTCTTT	CSVEKGGLNTEAFF
TRBV15	.	TRBJ2-6	.	TGTGCCACCAGCCAGGGGTGGAGCTCTGGGGCCAACGTCCTGACTTTC	CATSQGWSSGANVLTF
TRBV11-2	.	TRBJ2-7	.	TGTGCCAGCAGCTGGACCCTAGGGGTCTACGAGCAGTACTTC	CASSWTLGVYEQYF
TRBV28	.	TRBJ2-3	.	TGTGCCAGCAGTTTATTCTCGGCTGAACATACGCAGTATTTT	CASSLFSAEHTQYF
TRBV6-5	TRBD2	TRBJ2-1	once	TGTGCCAGCAGCCCTAGCGGGGCTGCCTACAATGAGCAGTTCTTC	CASSPSGAAYNEQFF
TRBV6-1	.	TRBJ2-7	.	TGTGCCAGCAGTGAAAGCGGGACAGGCTCCTACGAGCAGTACTTC	CASSESGTGSYEQYF
TRBV6-5	.	TRBJ2-3	.	TGTGCCAGCAGTTACGGCGGATCAGGCAGGGATACGCAGTATTTT	CASSYGGSGRDTQYF
TRBV6-1	.	TRBJ1-1	.	TGTGCCAGCAGTGAAGTCGGGAGAGTCGCTGAAGCTTTCTTT	CASSEVGRVAEAFF
TRBV29-1	.	TRBJ2-6	.	TGCAGCGTCGAGGGAAGGGCTGGGGCCAACGTCCTGACTTTC	CSVEGRAGANVLTF